This is a list of T cell receptor beta chains from one sample in a study of blood T cell repertoires in COVID-19. Assay: immunoSEQ multiplex PCR; the TCRdb copy retains only in-frame clones and omits some. The repertoire holds some 85,000 clones, with 80% to 90% as singletons. Specimen: peripheral blood. The receptor set was obtained from a man aged 45-60 years with acute or convalescent COVID-19. Both conserved end residues are part of each CDR3. The order of the fields is V gene, clone size, D gene, J gene, CDR3 DNA, CDR3 protein. D genes are given only for firm matches. Size values are once, few and many counts, or a class for expanded clones, and some rows have none.

v_gene: TRBV6-2/TRBV6-3; abundance: .; d_gene: .; j_gene: TRBJ2-3; CDR3nt: TGTGCCAGCAGTTACTCGAAGGACACGGGTACAGATACGCAGTATTTT; CDR3aa: CASSYSKDTGTDTQYF
v_gene: TRBV19; abundance: once; d_gene: .; j_gene: TRBJ2-3; CDR3nt: TGTGCCAGTAGTATTAGTAGAGTCAGCACAGATACGCAGTATTTT; CDR3aa: CASSISRVSTDTQYF
v_gene: TRBV5-1; abundance: .; d_gene: TRBD2; j_gene: TRBJ2-7; CDR3nt: TGCGCCAGCAGCTTGCGTGCTAGCGGGATCTACGAGCAGTACTTC; CDR3aa: CASSLRASGIYEQYF
v_gene: TRBV29-1; abundance: .; d_gene: TRBD2; j_gene: TRBJ2-7; CDR3nt: TGCAGCGTTGATACCGGGACTAGCGACGAGCAGTACTTC; CDR3aa: CSVDTGTSDEQYF
v_gene: TRBV5-6; abundance: .; d_gene: .; j_gene: TRBJ2-7; CDR3nt: TGTGCCAGCAGCTTGGTAGCCAGGGCCTTCTACGAGCAGTACTTC; CDR3aa: CASSLVARAFYEQYF
v_gene: TRBV12-5; abundance: .; d_gene: .; j_gene: TRBJ2-3; CDR3nt: TGTGCTAGTGGCCCAGAGGAGGGGCAGTATTTT; CDR3aa: CASGPEEGQYF
v_gene: TRBV30; abundance: few; d_gene: .; j_gene: TRBJ1-2; CDR3nt: TGTGCCTGGAGTGTTGATTCCCCTACAGGAGCTAACTATGGCTACACCTTC; CDR3aa: CAWSVDSPTGANYGYTF
v_gene: TRBV7-8; abundance: .; d_gene: .; j_gene: TRBJ2-5; CDR3nt: TGTGCCAGCAGCTTACGGGTGGGGGCAGGACAGACCCAGTACTTC; CDR3aa: CASSLRVGAGQTQYF
v_gene: TRBV7-9; abundance: once; d_gene: .; j_gene: TRBJ2-1; CDR3nt: TGTGCCAGCAGCTTGATGGCCGGGGGAAACAATGAGCAGTTCTTC; CDR3aa: CASSLMAGGNNEQFF
v_gene: TRBV6-6; abundance: .; d_gene: .; j_gene: TRBJ1-6; CDR3nt: TGTGCCAGCAGTGAGCACAGGGTTAATAATTCACCCCTCCACTTT; CDR3aa: CASSEHRVNNSPLHF
v_gene: TRBV6-5; abundance: .; d_gene: .; j_gene: TRBJ2-3; CDR3nt: TGTGCCAGCAGACGACAGGCACAGGCAGATACGCAGTATTTT; CDR3aa: CASRRQAQADTQYF
v_gene: TRBV27; abundance: .; d_gene: .; j_gene: TRBJ1-2; CDR3nt: TGTGCCAGCAGTTTCTCCGACAGGTCCAGGGGCTACACCTTC; CDR3aa: CASSFSDRSRGYTF
v_gene: TRBV6-4; abundance: once; d_gene: TRBD1; j_gene: TRBJ2-3; CDR3nt: TGTGCCAGCAGTGCCGGGACAGCTACTGATACGCAGTATTTT; CDR3aa: CASSAGTATDTQYF
v_gene: TRBV14; abundance: .; d_gene: TRBD1; j_gene: TRBJ1-1; CDR3nt: TGTGCCAGCAGCAAACGACAGGGAGGTGAAGCTTTCTTT; CDR3aa: CASSKRQGGEAFF
v_gene: TRBV3-1/TRBV3-2; abundance: .; d_gene: TRBD1; j_gene: TRBJ1-4; CDR3nt: TGTGCCAGCAGCCTGACAGGGGGCGATAATGAAAAACTGTTTTTT; CDR3aa: CASSLTGGDNEKLFF